This is a list of T cell receptor beta chains from one sample in a study of blood T cells in healthy people across ages. TCRdb called the 5' RACE reads again in MiXCR, with one record for every CDR3 protein. The repertoire holds roughly 700,000 distinct CDR3 sequences, with roughly 50% as singletons. The sequencing sample was made of blood. All receptors come from a woman aged 55-70 years in good health. The CDR3 runs from the conserved cysteine through the conserved F or W. A D gene is named only where the DNA matches it firmly. Size is omitted from some rows. Given values are once, few, many or a class for expanded clones.

clone size: NA; D gene: TRBD2; J gene: TRBJ2-7; V gene: TRBV7-9; CDR3 length: 15; CDR3 DNA: TGTGCCAGCAGCTTAGAACTAGCGGGACGTTACGAGCAGTACTTC; CDR3 protein: CASSLELAGRYEQYF
clone size: NA; D gene: NA; J gene: TRBJ1-5; V gene: TRBV28; CDR3 length: 15; CDR3 DNA: TGTGCCAGCAGCCAAACAACGCGGTTCAATCAGCCCCAGCATTTT; CDR3 protein: CASSQTTRFNQPQHF
clone size: NA; D gene: TRBD2; J gene: TRBJ2-1; V gene: TRBV4-3; CDR3 length: 16; CDR3 DNA: TGCGCCAGCAGCCAAGAGGTGGGGGGGAACTACAATGAGCAGTTCTTC; CDR3 protein: CASSQEVGGNYNEQFF
clone size: NA; D gene: TRBD1; J gene: TRBJ1-2; V gene: TRBV20-1; CDR3 length: 14; CDR3 DNA: TGCAGTGCTAGAGATCCCAGGGGGCGCGGAGGCTACACCTTC; CDR3 protein: CSARDPRGRGGYTF
clone size: few; D gene: NA; J gene: TRBJ1-2; V gene: TRBV20-1; CDR3 length: 15; CDR3 DNA: TGCAGTGCCACCCAGGTTCGGGGGGGATTATATGGCTACACCTTC; CDR3 protein: CSATQVRGGLYGYTF
clone size: many; D gene: TRBD1; J gene: TRBJ2-7; V gene: TRBV28; CDR3 length: 15; CDR3 DNA: TGTGCCAGCAGAACCCAGGGGGCCCTCTCCTACGAGCAGTACTTC; CDR3 protein: CASRTQGALSYEQYF
clone size: once; D gene: TRBD1; J gene: TRBJ1-4; V gene: TRBV6-5; CDR3 length: 14; CDR3 DNA: TGTGCCAGCAGTTCGACAGGGTCTGATGAAAAACTGTTTTTT; CDR3 protein: CASSSTGSDEKLFF
clone size: NA; D gene: TRBD1; J gene: TRBJ2-1; V gene: TRBV5-1; CDR3 length: 15; CDR3 DNA: TGCGCCAGCAGCGGGGGACAGAGCTCCTACAATGAGCAGTTCTTC; CDR3 protein: CASSGGQSSYNEQFF
clone size: NA; D gene: TRBD2; J gene: TRBJ2-3; V gene: TRBV7-9; CDR3 length: 12; CDR3 DNA: TGTGCCGGAAGTACGGGAGGTTATACGCAGTATTTT; CDR3 protein: CAGSTGGYTQYF
clone size: NA; D gene: TRBD2; J gene: TRBJ2-7; V gene: TRBV28; CDR3 length: 15; CDR3 DNA: TGTGCCAGCAGTTCATTAGCGGGAGCGCTGTACGAGCAGTACTTC; CDR3 protein: CASSSLAGALYEQYF
clone size: few; D gene: TRBD2; J gene: TRBJ2-1; V gene: TRBV7-3; CDR3 length: 15; CDR3 DNA: TGTGCCAGCAGCTACACCGGGACTAGCAACAATGAGCAGTTCTTC; CDR3 protein: CASSYTGTSNNEQFF
clone size: few; D gene: TRBD1; J gene: TRBJ1-5; V gene: TRBV20-1; CDR3 length: 14; CDR3 DNA: TGCAGTGCTAGACAGGACAGGCACACACAGCCCCAGCATTTT; CDR3 protein: CSARQDRHTQPQHF
clone size: NA; D gene: NA; J gene: TRBJ2-7; V gene: TRBV10-3; CDR3 length: 17; CDR3 DNA: TGTGCCATCAGTGATTGGGGCATGAATAGGTCCCCCTACGAGCAGTACTTC; CDR3 protein: CAISDWGMNRSPYEQYF
clone size: NA; D gene: NA; J gene: TRBJ1-4; V gene: TRBV20-1; CDR3 length: 13; CDR3 DNA: TGCAGTGCCCTTCGGGGGACTGGTGAAAAACTGTTTTTT; CDR3 protein: CSALRGTGEKLFF
clone size: NA; D gene: TRBD1; J gene: TRBJ2-5; V gene: TRBV18; CDR3 length: 14; CDR3 DNA: TGTGCCAGCTCACCAGACAGGGGCGCGGAGACCCAGTACTTC; CDR3 protein: CASSPDRGAETQYF
clone size: NA; D gene: TRBD1; J gene: TRBJ2-1; V gene: TRBV5-1; CDR3 length: 16; CDR3 DNA: TGCGCCAGCAGCCCGGGGACCGACAGGGTTGGTAATGAGCAGTTCTTC; CDR3 protein: CASSPGTDRVGNEQFF
clone size: NA; D gene: TRBD2; J gene: TRBJ2-3; V gene: TRBV7-3; CDR3 length: 13; CDR3 DNA: TGTGCCAGCAGTCGACTAGCGACAGATACGCAGTATTTT; CDR3 protein: CASSRLATDTQYF
clone size: NA; D gene: NA; J gene: TRBJ2-6; V gene: TRBV7-9; CDR3 length: 14; CDR3 DNA: TGTGCCAGCAGCTTAGTGGGCGGGGCCAACGTCCTGACTTTC; CDR3 protein: CASSLVGGANVLTF
clone size: NA; D gene: TRBD2; J gene: TRBJ2-1; V gene: TRBV7-9; CDR3 length: 12; CDR3 DNA: TGTGCCAGCAGCTTACGACTAGCCAAGCAGTTCTTC; CDR3 protein: CASSLRLAKQFF
clone size: NA; D gene: NA; J gene: TRBJ1-2; V gene: TRBV10-3; CDR3 length: 13; CDR3 DNA: TGTGCCATCGGGCCTGACCCGGGCTATGGCTACACCTTC; CDR3 protein: CAIGPDPGYGYTF
clone size: NA; D gene: NA; J gene: TRBJ1-1; V gene: TRBV20-1; CDR3 length: 14; CDR3 DNA: TGCAGTGCTCATGCAGGGGAAAAGAACACTGAAGCTTTCTTT; CDR3 protein: CSAHAGEKNTEAFF
clone size: NA; D gene: NA; J gene: TRBJ1-6; V gene: TRBV28; CDR3 length: 15; CDR3 DNA: TGTGCCAGCAGTTTACCCCTCCCTTATAATTCACCCCTCCACTTT; CDR3 protein: CASSLPLPYNSPLHF
clone size: few; D gene: TRBD2; J gene: TRBJ2-1; V gene: TRBV4-3; CDR3 length: 13; CDR3 DNA: TGCGCCAGCAGCCATGAGGGTGGCGGGGGGCAGTTCTTC; CDR3 protein: CASSHEGGGGQFF
clone size: NA; D gene: NA; J gene: TRBJ2-5; V gene: TRBV9; CDR3 length: 15; CDR3 DNA: TGTGCCAGCAGCGCTACTAGCAGCCTCCAAGAGACCCAGTACTTC; CDR3 protein: CASSATSSLQETQYF
clone size: many; D gene: TRBD2; J gene: TRBJ2-7; V gene: TRBV29-1; CDR3 length: 12; CDR3 DNA: TGCAGCGTTGAGGGTAGCGGGAGCGCGCAGTACTTC; CDR3 protein: CSVEGSGSAQYF
clone size: NA; D gene: NA; J gene: TRBJ2-5; V gene: TRBV5-6; CDR3 length: 13; CDR3 DNA: TGTGCCAGCAGCTCCCCCCCCGGGGTTGAGCAGTACTTC; CDR3 protein: CASSSPPGVEQYF
clone size: NA; D gene: TRBD1; J gene: TRBJ2-7; V gene: TRBV29-1; CDR3 length: 13; CDR3 DNA: TGCAGCTCCTCCGGGACAGGGCTCGACGAGCAGTACTTC; CDR3 protein: CSSSGTGLDEQYF
clone size: NA; D gene: NA; J gene: TRBJ2-6; V gene: TRBV18; CDR3 length: 15; CDR3 DNA: TGTGCCAGCTCACCGCTCAGGGCTGGGGCCAACGTCCTGACTTTC; CDR3 protein: CASSPLRAGANVLTF
clone size: few; D gene: TRBD2; J gene: TRBJ2-1; V gene: TRBV5-8; CDR3 length: 17; CDR3 DNA: TGTGCCAGCAGCTTGAGCGATAGCGGGACCACTGACAATGAGCAGTTCTTC; CDR3 protein: CASSLSDSGTTDNEQFF
clone size: NA; D gene: TRBD1; J gene: TRBJ2-7; V gene: TRBV18; CDR3 length: 14; CDR3 DNA: TGTGCCAGCTCACCGGGACAGGGATGGGACGAGCAGTACTTC; CDR3 protein: CASSPGQGWDEQYF
clone size: few; D gene: TRBD2; J gene: TRBJ2-3; V gene: TRBV5-1; CDR3 length: 16; CDR3 DNA: TGCGCCAGCAGCTTGGATGGCGGGAGCCCCCGGGATACGCAGTATTTT; CDR3 protein: CASSLDGGSPRDTQYF
clone size: NA; D gene: TRBD2; J gene: TRBJ2-3; V gene: TRBV24-1; CDR3 length: 17; CDR3 DNA: TGTGCCACCAGTGACTCCGGACTAGCGGGAGTGGGAGATACGCAGTATTTT; CDR3 protein: CATSDSGLAGVGDTQYF
clone size: NA; D gene: TRBD2; J gene: TRBJ2-3; V gene: TRBV24-1; CDR3 length: 15; CDR3 DNA: TGTGCCACCGGGGAGGCTAGCGGTCCAGGCGATACGCAGTATTTT; CDR3 protein: CATGEASGPGDTQYF
clone size: few; D gene: NA; J gene: TRBJ2-5; V gene: TRBV2; CDR3 length: 15; CDR3 DNA: TGTGCCAGCAGTTACGTCGAGGGAGGCGGAGAGACCCAGTACTTC; CDR3 protein: CASSYVEGGGETQYF
clone size: few; D gene: TRBD2; J gene: TRBJ2-7; V gene: TRBV6-6; CDR3 length: 12; CDR3 DNA: TGTGCCAGCAGTCGAACTAGCGGCGAGCAGTACTTC; CDR3 protein: CASSRTSGEQYF
clone size: NA; D gene: NA; J gene: TRBJ2-3; V gene: TRBV20-1; CDR3 length: 14; CDR3 DNA: TGCAGTGCTCCGCTCGGCGGAACCACAGATACGCAGTATTTT; CDR3 protein: CSAPLGGTTDTQYF
clone size: NA; D gene: NA; J gene: TRBJ1-1; V gene: TRBV7-2; CDR3 length: 15; CDR3 DNA: TGTGCCAGCAGCTTAGCGTCCGGGGTTTTAACTGAAGCTTTCTTT; CDR3 protein: CASSLASGVLTEAFF